One sample yielded the 6 T cell receptor beta chains listed below, sequenced in a study of T cell responses to AZD1222 COVID-19 vaccine. Data came from immunoSEQ multiplex PCR; TCRdb stores just in-frame clones and leaves some out. The profile covers some 70,000 clones, with roughly 80% appearing a single time and more than 13% taken by the ten largest. This specimen was peripheral blood, taken 28 days after the second AZD1222 dose. Receptor source: an adult who received the AZD1222 COVID-19 vaccine.

Only a few counts were recorded for this clone. The chain employs TRBV7-9 and TRBJ2-7; a possible D gene is TRBD1 (6 bases). Trimming took 5 bases from V and 2 from J, leaving 19 bases between them. The CDR3 is made up of 16 amino acids. Germline V lookup: CDR1 SEHNR, CDR2 FQNEAQ (reference sequence). Here the CDR3 DNA reads TGTGCCAGCAGCCCTGCAGTAGGGGGTCCCACCTACGAGCAGTACTTC. Translating gives CASSPAVGGPTYEQYF.

V is TRBV4-1 and J is TRBJ1-1; D is uncertain. The ends were cut back, 0 bases at V and 1 base at J, with 6 bases in the middle. This CDR3 is 14 amino acids long. Germline V gene data show CDR1 as MGHRA and CDR2 as YSYEKL. CDR3: CASSQEKRNTEAFF. The CDR3 DNA reads as TGCGCCAGCAGCCAAGAGAAACGGAACACTGAAGCTTTCTTT.

The chain is built from TRBV21-1 and TRBJ2-7; TRBD1 is the table's D call, not checked against the DNA. TRBV21-1 is flagged as a pseudogene. CDR3 length: 14 amino acids. The CDR3 loop reads CASSPRDRGDEQYF. CDR3 nucleotide sequence: TGTGCCAGCAGCCCCCGGGACAGGGGTGACGAGCAGTACTTC.

A few counts support this clone. The chain is built from TRBV28 and TRBJ2-3; TRBD2 matches 8 bases. The CDR3 runs 16 residues. V lost 6 bases, J lost 7 bases, and 15 bases stayed unmatched. Germline lookup yields CDR1 MDHEN and CDR2 SYDVKM. CDR3 sequence reads: CASSSAGTRSVYTQYF. The CDR3 DNA reads TGTGCCAGCAGCAGCGCCGGGACTAGGTCGGTTTATACGCAGTATTTT. The complete variable domain, with remaining parts taken from reference TRBV28 and TRBJ2-3, reads DVKVTQSSRYLVKRTGEKVFLECVQDMDHENMFWYRQDPGLGLRLIYFSYDVKMKEKGDIPEGYSVSREKKERFSLILESASTNQTSMYLCASSSAGTRSVYTQYFGPGTRLTVL.

This chain links TRBV2 with TRBJ2-5; 10 positions agree with TRBD2. The germline V gene has CDR1 SNHLY and CDR2 FYNNEI. V lost 5 bases to trimming and J lost 5 bases; unmatched junction nucleotides: 11. There are 16 residues in the CDR3. The CDR3 sequence: CASSPARGLARETQYF. The DNA of the CDR3 is TGTGCCAGCAGTCCTGCCCGGGGACTAGCGCGGGAGACCCAGTACTTC.

In DNA form, the CDR3 reads TGTGCCTGGAGTGGGGGGAGAGGCTACACCTTC. Encoded protein: CAWSGGRGYTF. The chain has TRBV30 and TRBJ1-2, with D possibly matching TRBD1 (5 bases). Germline CDR1 reads GTSNPN; CDR2 reads SVGIG (reference sequence). Trimming stripped 1 base from V and 8 bases from J, with 8 bases between. The CDR3 sequence is 11 residues long. The full variable domain, with the rest looked up from reference TRBV30 and TRBJ1-2, is SQTIHQWPATLVQPVGSPLSLECTVEGTSNPNLYWYRQAAGRGLQLLFYSVGIGQISSEVPQNLSASRPQDRQFILSSKKLLLSDSGFYLCAWSGGRGYTFGSGTRLTVV.